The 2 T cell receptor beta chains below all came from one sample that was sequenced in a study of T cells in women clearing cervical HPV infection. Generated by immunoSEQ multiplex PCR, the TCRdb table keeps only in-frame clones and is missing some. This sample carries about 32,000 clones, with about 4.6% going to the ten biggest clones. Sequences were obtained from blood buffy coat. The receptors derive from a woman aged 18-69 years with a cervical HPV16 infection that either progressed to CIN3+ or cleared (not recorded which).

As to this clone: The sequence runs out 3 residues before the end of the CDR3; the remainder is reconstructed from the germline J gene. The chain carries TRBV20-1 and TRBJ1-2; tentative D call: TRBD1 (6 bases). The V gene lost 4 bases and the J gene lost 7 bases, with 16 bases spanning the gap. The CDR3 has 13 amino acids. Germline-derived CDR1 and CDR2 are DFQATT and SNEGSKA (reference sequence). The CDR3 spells CSATDRNGVGYTF. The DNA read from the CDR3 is TGCAGTGCTACGGACAGAAATGGAGTTGGC.

The CDR3 DNA, read in part, is TGTGCCAGCAGTCCGGGTGTGGAGCCTCAAGAGACC. This translates into CASSPGVEPQET. The whole CDR3 sequence reads CASSPGVEPQETQYF. The rearrangement links TRBV27 to TRBJ2-5, with D uncertain. Read data end 3 residues before the CDR3 end; the end is taken from the germline J gene. The CDR3 spans 15 residues. Between the trimmed V and J ends, which lost 5 bases and 2 bases, there was a span of 15 bases. Germline loops: CDR1 MNHEY, CDR2 SMNVEV (reference sequence).